Shown below are 5 T cell receptor beta chains from a single sample sequenced in a study of cytomegalovirus exposure and HLA in healthy donors. Assay used: immunoSEQ multiplex PCR; TCRdb lists only in-frame clones, some missing. The table records about 180,000 clones, 85% of them present only once. Sequencing was carried out using PBMCs. These receptors were taken from a man aged 18-30 years in good health and CMV-seropositive.

The chain is built from TRBV27 and TRBJ2-1; the D is unclear. Germline V gives CDR1 MNHEY, CDR2 SMNVEV (reference sequence). The CDR3 sequence is 15 residues long. V lost 6 bases and J 4 bases, leaving 16 bases between the germline ends. CDR3: CASSLYPPKYNEQFF. CDR3 bases: TGTGCCAGCAGCCTCTATCCCCCGAAATACAATGAGCAGTTCTTC.

This clone came up once. This chain links TRBV29-1 with TRBJ2-5, with a weak D call TRBD2 (6 bases). Looked up from germline, CDR1 is SQVTM and CDR2 is ANQGSEA. This CDR3 has 12 amino acids. CDR3 DNA sequence: TGCAGGGGGGGAGGACGGGGAGAGACCCAGTACTTC. This gives the protein CRGGGRGETQYF.

The genes are TRBV7-9 and TRBJ2-7, with a weak D call TRBD2 (6 bases). The V gene's germline CDR1 is SEHNR and CDR2 FQNEAQ (reference sequence). The ends were cut back, 8 bases at V and 2 bases at J, with 10 bases in the middle. CDR3 length equals 12 residues. DNA of the CDR3: TGTGCCAGCCGGAGGGGCACCTACGAGCAGTACTTC. Its translation: CASRRGTYEQYF. The full variable domain, its missing parts supplied by reference TRBV7-9 and TRBJ2-7, is DTGVSQNPRHKITKRGQNVTFRCDPISEHNRLYWYRQTLGQGPEFLTYFQNEAQLEKSRLLSDRFSAERPKGSFSTLEIQRTEQGDSAMYLCASRRGTYEQYFGPGTRLTVT.

The chain combines TRBV6-5 with TRBJ1-1; D call uncertain. Trimming pared 2 bases from V and 1 base from J, leaving 5 bases between. Germline lookup yields CDR1 MNHEY and CDR2 SVGAGI. This CDR3 is 13 amino acids long. This CDR3 is CASSYGRNTEAFF. The CDR3 nucleotides are TGTGCCAGCAGTTACGGGAGGAACACTGAAGCTTTCTTT.

V usage is TRBV2 and J usage is TRBJ2-5; 9 nucleotides match TRBD1. The junction had 3 bases not matched to a gene; V was cut back by 8 bases and J by 2 bases. This CDR3 comprises 13 residues. CDR1 and CDR2 from the germline V gene are SNHLY and FYNNEI. CDR3 in amino acids: CASGGTGQETQYF. CDR3 DNA: TGTGCCAGCGGAGGGACAGGGCAAGAGACCCAGTACTTC.